A selection of T cell receptor beta chains follows, all from one sample in a study of cytomegalovirus exposure and HLA in healthy donors. Assay: immunoSEQ multiplex PCR; the TCRdb copy retains only in-frame clones and omits some. This repertoire shows some 90,000 clones, approximately 83% found once; its top ten account for around 2.8%. The sequenced material came from PBMCs. Receptor source: a man in his forties in good health and CMV-seronegative. The CDR3 runs from the conserved cysteine through the conserved F or W.

TRBJ2-5 | 15 | TRBV10-3 | CAISEAGPPLETQYF
TRBJ1-1 | 15 | TRBV7-9 | CSSSLLGQMNTEAFF
TRBJ2-7 | 14 | TRBV19 | CASKDRTQSYEQYF
TRBJ2-1 | 16 | TRBV7-3 | CASSPGGGDSYNEQFF
TRBJ2-3 | 18 | TRBV6-1 | CASSESGTRAGGQHTQYF
TRBJ1-2 | 14 | TRBV29-1 | CSVATGATNYGYTF
TRBJ1-6 | 14 | TRBV7-2 | CASSNDRSNSPLHF
TRBJ1-1 | 14 | TRBV4-1 | CASSQYQGPPEAFF
TRBJ1-5 | 15 | TRBV19 | CASDDGEYSNQPQHF
TRBJ2-2 | 15 | TRBV7-9 | CASPSLQGYTGELFF
TRBJ1-4 | 14 | TRBV18 | CASSPRKGSEKLFF
TRBJ2-2 | 19 | TRBV13 | CASSSLRTSGGANTGELFF
TRBJ1-6 | 14 | TRBV9 | CASSVLDSRRPLHF
TRBJ1-5 | 13 | TRBV28 | CASTPRLVQPQHF
TRBJ2-3 | 16 | TRBV7-9 | CSSSPPTSGSWDTQYF
TRBJ2-7 | 12 | TRBV10-3 | CAISQTGYEQYF